Sequencing of this TCR beta chain was carried out in a study of blood T cell repertoires in COVID-19. Study-level background: The analysed material was cDNA or gDNA that came from T cells, B-cell-depleted T cells, or PBMCs.

CDR3 size: 15 residues. Trimming took off 4 bases at V and 3 bases at J, with 16 bases between the two ends. Germline V gene lookup returns CDR1 SGHTS and CDR2 YDEGEE. The method was immunoSEQ multiplex PCR; TCRdb's version includes in-frame clones alone and lacks a portion of them. Of about 210,000 clones in the sample, roughly 91% were seen once. This TCR was sampled from a man aged 25-45 years in a cohort exposed to, infected with or recovered from COVID-19 (not recorded which). The chain uses TRBV5-8 and TRBJ1-1, with D possibly TRBD1 on 6 matching bases. The sample comprised PBMCs or T cells enriched from blood (not recorded which). The DNA of the CDR3 is TGTGCCAGCAGCCCCGGACAGCCGGTGGACACTGAAGCTTTCTTT. Translated: CASSPGQPVDTEAFF.